This T cell receptor (beta chain) was retrieved from a study of blood T cell repertoires in COVID-19. The overall study: Researchers got acute and convalescent COVID-19 samples from the United States, Italy and Spain. Nucleic acid was either cDNA or gDNA, and it came from T cells, B-cell-depleted T cells, or PBMCs.

V dropped 6 bases and J dropped 7; count of bases not matched to a gene: 16. Germline V gene sequence: CDR1 MRHNA, CDR2 SNTAGT. CDR3 length: 16 amino acids. Assay: immunoSEQ multiplex PCR; the TCRdb copy retains only in-frame clones and omits some. The sample contains about 190,000 clones, about nine tenths of which appear only once. Input material: peripheral blood. This TCR derives from a man aged 65 to 85 with active or convalescent COVID-19. V is TRBV6-4 and J is TRBJ2-7; 9 bases match TRBD2. CDR3 amino acids: CASSTSGPYSLCEQYF. The CDR3 DNA reads as TGTGCCAGCAGCACTAGCGGGCCCTACAGTCTCTGTGAGCAGTACTTC.